Listed here are 20 T cell receptor beta chains from one sample, sequenced in a study of OX40 agonist ivuxolimab in advanced cancers. Libraries were prepared by immunoSEQ multiplex PCR; TCRdb keeps only in-frame clonotypes and omits some of them. Of tens of thousands of clones in the sample, about 87% are singletons; the top ten hold less than 2%. Here the sequenced sample was CD4+ or CD8+ T cells sorted from blood, taken in a trial of the OX40 agonist ivuxolimab. The source of these receptors is an adult with an advanced solid tumor such as melanoma, head and neck, liver or kidney cancer.

The CDR3, as DNA: TGTGCCAGCAGCCAAGAGAGGTCAGGCGGCGGGAATGAAAAACTGTTTTTT. The encoded protein is CASSQERSGGGNEKLFF. The chain carries TRBV4-2 and TRBJ1-4; D is uncertain. From germline, CDR1 is LGHNA and CDR2 YNFKEQ. The CDR3 sequence is 17 residues long. V gave up 0 bases and J gave up 5 bases, with 16 bases separating them.

V usage is TRBV7-7 and J usage is TRBJ2-2; either TRBD1 or TRBD2 may supply D (5 bases each). Germline CDR1 reads SSHAT; CDR2 reads FNYEAQ (reference sequence). Deletions cut 10 bases from V and 0 bases from J, with 12 bases between. The CDR3 covers 14 residues. DNA of the CDR3: TGTGCCATCCACGGGACGGCGAACACCGGGGAGCTGTTTTTT. Residues: CAIHGTANTGELFF.

The chain recombines TRBV7-9 with TRBJ2-5; D perhaps matches TRBD2 (6 bases). Between the trimmed V and J ends, which lost 0 bases and 5 bases, there was a span of 10 bases. Germline lookup yields CDR1 SEHNR and CDR2 FQNEAQ (reference sequence). CDR3 length equals 14 residues. Here the CDR3 reads CASSLAGGKETQYF. The CDR3 DNA sequence: TGTGCCAGCAGCTTAGCGGGGGGTAAGGAGACCCAGTACTTC.

The chain employs TRBV5-6 and TRBJ2-7; weak D call: TRBD1 (6 bases). The V end was cut by 4 bases, the J end by 5 bases, with 16 bases between. CDR1 SGHDT and CDR2 YYEEEE come from the germline V gene. The CDR3 spans 14 residues. The CDR3 DNA reads TGTGCCAGCAGCCCCCCCAGGGGTTGGAACGAGCAGTACTTC. Amino acids: CASSPPRGWNEQYF.

Only one count was recorded for this clone. V and J are TRBV7-2 and TRBJ2-5; possibly TRBD1 or TRBD2 for D (6 bases each). Germline values: CDR1 SGHTA, CDR2 FQGNSA. The V end was cut by 5 bases, the J end by 5 bases, with 15 bases between. The CDR3 totals 14 residues. The CDR3 loop is CASSRYQGGETQYF. The CDR3 bases are TGTGCCAGCAGCCGATATCAAGGGGGGGAGACCCAGTACTTC.

This sequence joins TRBV11-3 and TRBJ2-2; weak D call: TRBD1 (5 bases). CDR1 and CDR2 (germline): SGHNT, YENEEA. With 4 bases removed from V and 1 base from J, the gap between germline ends came to 13 bases. The CDR3 length is 16 residues. CDR3 sequence reads: CASSSSSGMNTGELFF. The CDR3 nucleotides read TGTGCCAGCAGCTCAAGCTCAGGGATGAACACCGGGGAGCTGTTTTTT.

J is TRBJ2-1 and V is TRBV7-2, with 7 positions matching TRBD2. The J segment lost 4 bases and the V segment lost 1 base, leaving 7 bases of the junction unmatched. The germline V gene has CDR1 SGHTA and CDR2 FQGNSA. The length of the CDR3 is 16 residues. This CDR3 is CASSLVASSGYNEQFF. The CDR3 DNA reads as TGTGCCAGCAGCTTAGTGGCTTCTAGCGGTTACAATGAGCAGTTCTTC.

The chain recombines TRBV6-1 with TRBJ2-7; D is ambiguous. V lost 5 bases to trimming and J lost 0 bases, with 11 bases between them. This CDR3 has 14 residues. In germline, CDR1 is MNHNS, CDR2 SASEGT. The CDR3 nucleotides are TGTGCCAGCAGTTCCGGACGGACCTCCTACGAGCAGTACGTC. Translating gives CASSSGRTSYEQYV.

The chain uses TRBV18 and TRBJ2-5; D uncertain. TRBJ2-7 explains the end of the DNA better; the J call may be wrong. CDR3 length equals 13 residues. CDR1 and CDR2 from the germline V gene are KGHSH and LQKENI. The CDR3 region has the DNA TGTGCCAGCTCACCGGACCGAACTACCGAGCAGTACTTC. This sequence encodes CASSPDRTTEQYF.

The chain uses TRBV30 and TRBJ2-2, with TRBD2 identical over 13 bases. V shed 4 bases, J shed 4 bases, and the junction held 12 bases outside the gene matches. The CDR3 length is 18 residues. CDR1 GTSNPN and CDR2 SVGIG come from the germline V gene (reference sequence). The CDR3 DNA follows: TGTGCCTGGAAAGGAACTAGCGGGAGGGTGGTGGGCACCGGGGAGCTGTTTTTT. It specifies CAWKGTSGRVVGTGELFF.

CDR3 sequence reads: CASSSRTGDSPLHF. DNA for the CDR3: TGTGCCAGCAGCTCCAGGACGGGCGATTCACCCCTCCACTTT. The chain combines TRBV7-2 with TRBJ1-6; no definite D call. This CDR3 is 14 amino acids long. The V and J ends lost 4 bases and 8 bases respectively, with 12 bases between them. Germline CDR1 is SGHTA and CDR2 is FQGNSA.

The chain joins TRBV12-5 to TRBJ2-1; the match to TRBD2 covers 8 bases. CDR1 and CDR2 (germline): LGHNT, FRNRAP. Trimming cost V 3 bases and J 3 bases; bases outside gene matches: 10. This CDR3 is built from 17 residues. CDR3 nucleotides: TGTGCTAGTGGTTTAGGCATACCCGGGACTAGCTACAATGAGCAGTTCTTC. The encoded protein is CASGLGIPGTSYNEQFF. Looking up the rest from reference TRBV12-5 and TRBJ2-1 gives the full variable domain: DARVTQTPRHKVTEMGQEVTMRCQPILGHNTVFWYRQTMMQGLELLAYFRNRAPLDDSGMPKDRFSAEMPDATLATLKIQPSEPRDSAVYFCASGLGIPGTSYNEQFFGPGTRLTVL.

This chain uses TRBV4-1 with TRBJ2-7; 10 bases line up with TRBD2. There are 17 residues in the CDR3. Germline CDR1 MGHRA, CDR2 YSYEKL. Trimming at V came to 1 base and at J to 5 bases, leaving 11 bases not matched to a gene. CDR3 region: CASSQADLGLAVHEQYF. The DNA of the CDR3 is TGCGCCAGCAGCCAAGCCGATCTAGGACTAGCGGTCCACGAGCAGTACTTC.

The V gene is TRBV19, the J gene TRBJ1-3; D is possibly TRBD1 (5 bases). There are 16 residues in the CDR3. With 3 bases removed from V and 0 bases from J, the gap between germline ends came to 12 bases. Germline V lookup: CDR1 LNHDA, CDR2 SQIVND (reference sequence). This CDR3 is CASSIPGGISGNTIYF. The CDR3 region has the DNA TGTGCCAGTAGTATTCCTGGGGGTATCTCTGGAAACACCATATATTTT.

V usage is TRBV28 and J usage is TRBJ1-5, with D possibly TRBD1 on 5 matching bases. Germline CDR1 reads MDHEN; CDR2 reads SYDVKM. Trimming cost V 5 bases and J 0 bases, with 14 bases left between them. The length of the CDR3 is 16 residues. The CDR3 loop is CASSRGRQLSNQPQHF. The CDR3 region has the DNA TGTGCCAGCAGTCGGGGCCGGCAGCTTAGCAATCAGCCCCAGCATTTT.

The chain uses TRBV4-2 and TRBJ1-3, with D tentatively TRBD1 (5 bases). V was cut by 2 bases and J by 1 base, with 21 bases left in between. The CDR3 length is 19 residues. Germline values: CDR1 LGHNA, CDR2 YNFKEQ. CDR3 amino acids: CASSQRGDSPDPSGNTIYF. In DNA, the CDR3 is TGTGCCAGCAGCCAACGGGGTGACAGCCCAGATCCATCTGGAAACACCATATATTTT.

The chain recombines TRBV6-6 with TRBJ2-6; D is uncertain. This CDR3 is built from 14 residues. Germline CDR1 is MNHNY and CDR2 is SVGAGI (reference sequence). V was trimmed by 6 bases and J by 0 bases, leaving 6 bases between them. The CDR3 nucleotides read TGTGCCAGCAGCCCCTCCTCTGGGGCCAACGTCCTGACTTTC. It translates to CASSPSSGANVLTF.

V usage is TRBV6-5 and J usage is TRBJ1-6, with D unresolved. Germline V gene data show CDR1 as MNHEY and CDR2 as SVGAGI. This CDR3 comprises 14 residues. V dropped 4 bases and J dropped 4 bases, with 8 bases sitting between them. The CDR3, as DNA: TGTGCCAGCAGTTTCGGACGGTATAATTCACCCCTCCACTTT. Protein product: CASSFGRYNSPLHF.

The chain recombines TRBV5-5 with TRBJ2-7; D might be TRBD1 (5 bases). Germline V gene lookup returns CDR1 SGHKS and CDR2 YYEKEE (reference sequence). The CDR3 is 14 residues long. Trimming removed 2 bases at V and 3 bases at J, with 12 bases between. In DNA form, the CDR3 reads TGTGCCAGCAGCTTCCAGGCCAGGGACTACGAGCAGTACGTC. Translating it yields CASSFQARDYEQYV.

The chain employs TRBV12-5 and TRBJ2-3; 10 nucleotides line up with TRBD2. The CDR3 has 15 residues. J lost 6 bases, V lost 4 bases, and 7 bases had no gene match. Per the germline V gene, CDR1 is LGHNT and CDR2 is FRNRAP. In DNA, the CDR3 is TGTGCTAGTGGTTCCGGGACTAGCGAGCTTGATACGCAGTATTTT. Residues: CASGSGTSELDTQYF.